Sequencing of this T cell receptor beta chain was carried out in a study of cytomegalovirus exposure and HLA in healthy donors. Broader study findings: Association of approximately 18,000 TCR beta sequences with HLA alleles was found at 0.05 false discovery rate in a later analysis. Accurate HLA-A and HLA-B prediction from TCR beta sequences was reported for most subjects.

The PCR contained 60 Vbeta and 13 Jbeta primers. The assay was immunoSEQ multiplex PCR, and TCRdb's table has in-frame clones only and misses some. The data show some 150,000 clones, and the top ten clones hold less than 3.5%. In regard to this clone: The target antigen is unknown.

CDR3 length equals 16 residues. Germline assignment: CDR1 SGHDT and CDR2 YYEEEE. Trimming shortened V by 1 base and J by 0 bases, and 13 bases separated the two germline ends. The sequencing sample was made of PBMCs. This clonotype was obtained from a man aged 40-55 years in good health and CMV-seronegative. The chain uses TRBV5-6 and TRBJ1-1; TRBD1 might be the D (5 bases). The CDR3 is CASSLLQVLMNTEAFF. The DNA for the CDR3 is TGTGCCAGCAGCTTGTTACAGGTCCTCATGAACACTGAAGCTTTCTTT.